This TCR beta chain was found in a study of blood T cell repertoires in COVID-19 (TCRdb year 2020). With regard to the full study: The collaborator samples originated in the United States, Italy and Spain and spanned the acute and convalescent phases of COVID-19. The material from the prospective study consisted of cDNA or gDNA derived from T cells, B-cell-depleted T cells, or PBMCs. The dataset comprised deeply sampled blood TCRbeta repertoires from subjects exposed to, actively infected with, or recovered from COVID-19. The repertoires were released in a freely available public database intended as a resource for research on the immune response to SARS-CoV-2. The samples were drawn from the first 160 participants of the ongoing ImmuneRACE study and from 1,254 subjects provided by 6 global collaborators. Nearly every sample came with metadata listing a de-identified subject ID, COVID-19 status, age in years and sex. Where HLA class I and class II types were available, the types were taken from metadata supplied by the sample provider, not from assay-based typing.

Overall study results and their limits: The amount of clinical and demographic metadata varied by source and participant and was provided uncurated.

Enrolling through a virtual design, the prospective study's participants ranged in age from roughly 18 to 100 years and lived across roughly 24 United States geographic areas. Cohort assignment in the prospective study relied on participant-reported clinical history from a screening survey and a study questionnaire. ImmuneRACE Cohort 3 recovered participants were defined by two consecutive negative NP/OP PCR tests, healthcare professional clearance, or symptom resolution. Mobile phlebotomists in the prospective study collected whole blood, serum and a nasopharyngeal or oropharyngeal swab from every participant. Additional blood draws and questionnaires over an approximately 2-month period could optionally be provided by prospective study participants. Prospective study blood samples were shipped either frozen or at room temperature before DNA extraction. TCRbeta CDR3 regions were amplified from genomic DNA using the immunoSEQ Assay, a bias-controlled multiplex PCR. In the original analysis: The number of nucleated cells in each sample was estimated by amplification of reference gene primers within the assay. To quantify the absolute abundance of each unique TCRbeta CDR3 rearrangement, sequence reads were collapsed and filtered. Productive Simpson clonality was computed per sample as the square root of Simpson's diversity index over productive rearrangements. As stored in TCRdb, this immuneACCESS dataset retains in-frame rearrangements with V and J assigned. A fraction of the clones does not appear; measured against another copy, unresolved V genes explain less than half of the discrepancy, and the remainder lacks a known reason. V, J and clone size are those of that table, while D and trimming were read from the DNA. The table for this sample lists approximately 320,000 clones; around 90% of them were counted only once. The ten largest clones add up to around 10% of the sample.

A word on this clone: The specificity of this receptor is unknown. The sample holds no much larger clone one base away, and base qualities are not on file.

The sample consisted of PBMCs or T cells enriched from blood (not recorded which). The clonotype originates from a woman aged 18 to 35 who had recovered from COVID-19.

The bases read TGTGCCAGCAGCGCGGTAACCTACGAGCAGTACTTC. Its protein reads: CASSAVTYEQYF. The rearranged chain carries TRBV5-5 and TRBJ2-7, with no reliable assignment of the D segment. Between the V and J ends, shortened by 4 bases and 2 bases respectively, the junction contains 7 bases. The CDR1 and CDR2 encoded by the germline V gene (reference sequence) are SGHKS and YYEKEE. CDR3 length: 12 amino acids, cysteine to phenylalanine. CDR3 DNA is the only sequence kept; it has 36 bases, read in frame from the first base. Reference TRBV5-5 and TRBJ2-7 proteins supply the regions before and after the CDR3; the full variable domain is: DAGVTQSPTHLIKTRGQQVTLRCSPISGHKSVSWYQQVLGQGPQFIFQYYEKEERGRGNFPDRFSARQFPNYSSELNVNALLLGDSALYLCASSAVTYEQYFGPGTRLTVT.